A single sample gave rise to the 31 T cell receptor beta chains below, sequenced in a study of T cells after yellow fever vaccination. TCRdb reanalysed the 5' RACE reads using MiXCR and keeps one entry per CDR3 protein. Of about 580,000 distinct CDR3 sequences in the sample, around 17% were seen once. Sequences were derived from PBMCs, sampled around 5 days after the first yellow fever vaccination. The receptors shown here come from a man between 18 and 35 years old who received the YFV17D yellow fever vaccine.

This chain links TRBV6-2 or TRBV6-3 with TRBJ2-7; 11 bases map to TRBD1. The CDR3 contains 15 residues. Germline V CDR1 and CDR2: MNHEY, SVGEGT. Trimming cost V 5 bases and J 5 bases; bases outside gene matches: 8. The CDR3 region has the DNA TGTGCCAGCAGTAACGGGGGGACAGGGGGAAACGAGCAGTACGTC. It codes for CASSNGGTGGNEQYV.

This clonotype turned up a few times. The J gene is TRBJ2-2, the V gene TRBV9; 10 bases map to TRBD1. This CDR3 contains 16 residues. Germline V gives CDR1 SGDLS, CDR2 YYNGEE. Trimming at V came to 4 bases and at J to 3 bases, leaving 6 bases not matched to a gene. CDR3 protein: CASSIRQGAHTGELFF. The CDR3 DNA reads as TGTGCCAGCAGCATACGACAGGGGGCTCACACCGGGGAGCTGTTTTTT.

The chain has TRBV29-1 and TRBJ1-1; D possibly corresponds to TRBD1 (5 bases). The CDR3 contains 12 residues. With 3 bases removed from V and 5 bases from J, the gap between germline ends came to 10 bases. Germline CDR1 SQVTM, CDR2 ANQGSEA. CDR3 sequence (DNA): TGCAGCGTTGATGGGGGAGGGACTGAAGCTTTCTTT. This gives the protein CSVDGGGTEAFF.

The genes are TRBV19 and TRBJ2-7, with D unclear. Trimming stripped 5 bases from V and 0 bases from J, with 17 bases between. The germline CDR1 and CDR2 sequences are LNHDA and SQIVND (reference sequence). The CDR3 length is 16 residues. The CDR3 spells CASSPRVHRVSYEQYF. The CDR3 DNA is TGTGCCAGTAGTCCGCGCGTACACCGGGTCTCCTACGAGCAGTACTTC.

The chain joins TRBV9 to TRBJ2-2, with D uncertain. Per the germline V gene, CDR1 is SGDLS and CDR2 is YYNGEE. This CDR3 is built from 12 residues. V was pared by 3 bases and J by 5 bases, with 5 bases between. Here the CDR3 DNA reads TGTGCCAGCAGCGCGACTACCGGGGAGCTGTTTTTT. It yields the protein CASSATTGELFF.

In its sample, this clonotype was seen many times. This CDR3 reads CASSQDRFSNQPQHF. Here the CDR3 DNA reads TGCGCCAGCAGCCAAGACAGGTTTAGCAATCAGCCCCAGCATTTT. The chain recombines TRBV4-3 with TRBJ1-5; D remains ambiguous. V was cut by 0 bases and J by 0 bases, with 6 bases left in between. The CDR3 loop spans 15 amino acids. Looked up from germline, CDR1 is LGHNA and CDR2 is YSLEER.

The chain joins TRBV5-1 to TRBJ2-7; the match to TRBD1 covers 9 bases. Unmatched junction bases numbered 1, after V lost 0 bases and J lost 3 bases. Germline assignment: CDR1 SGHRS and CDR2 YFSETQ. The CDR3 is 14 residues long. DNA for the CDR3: TGCGCCAGCAGCTTGGGGGACAGGGTCTACGAGCAGTACTTC. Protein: CASSLGDRVYEQYF.

Here the CDR3 reads CASSNPDQTYGYTF. Here the CDR3 DNA reads TGTGCCAGCAGCAATCCCGACCAGACCTATGGCTACACCTTC. The V and J genes are TRBV14 and TRBJ1-2, with no clear D. Germline loops: CDR1 SGHDN, CDR2 FVKESK. The germline V and J ends were trimmed by 5 bases and 4 bases, with 14 bases remaining between them. CDR3 length equals 14 residues.

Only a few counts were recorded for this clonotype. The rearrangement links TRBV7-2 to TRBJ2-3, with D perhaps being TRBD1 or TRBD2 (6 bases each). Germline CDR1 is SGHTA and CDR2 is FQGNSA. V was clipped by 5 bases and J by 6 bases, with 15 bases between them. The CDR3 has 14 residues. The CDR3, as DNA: TGTGCCAGCAGCCTGTCTGACGGGGGCGATACGCAGTATTTT. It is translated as CASSLSDGGDTQYF.

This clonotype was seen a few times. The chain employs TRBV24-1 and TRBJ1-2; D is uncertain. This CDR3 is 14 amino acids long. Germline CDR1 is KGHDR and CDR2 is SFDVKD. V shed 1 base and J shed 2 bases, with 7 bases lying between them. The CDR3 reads CATSDLEGNYGYTF. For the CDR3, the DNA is TGTGCCACCAGTGATTTAGAAGGGAACTATGGCTACACCTTC.

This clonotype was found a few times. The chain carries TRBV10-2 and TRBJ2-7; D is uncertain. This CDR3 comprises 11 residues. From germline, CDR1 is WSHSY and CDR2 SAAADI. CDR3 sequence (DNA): TGCGCGACCCGAAGGGACTACGAGCAGTACTTC. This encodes CATRRDYEQYF.

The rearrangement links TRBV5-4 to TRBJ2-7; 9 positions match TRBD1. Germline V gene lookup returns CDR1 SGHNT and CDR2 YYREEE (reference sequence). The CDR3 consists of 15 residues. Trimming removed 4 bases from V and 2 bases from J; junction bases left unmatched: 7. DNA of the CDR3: TGTGCCAGCAGCGTGGGACAGGGAAGTCCCTACGAGCAGTACTTC. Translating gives CASSVGQGSPYEQYF.

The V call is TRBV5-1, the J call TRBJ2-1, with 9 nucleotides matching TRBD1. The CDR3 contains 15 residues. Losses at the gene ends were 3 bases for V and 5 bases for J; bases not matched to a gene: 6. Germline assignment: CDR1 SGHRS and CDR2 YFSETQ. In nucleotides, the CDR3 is TGCGCCAGCAGCTCGACAGGGGGAACAAACAATGAGCAGTTCTTC. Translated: CASSSTGGTNNEQFF.

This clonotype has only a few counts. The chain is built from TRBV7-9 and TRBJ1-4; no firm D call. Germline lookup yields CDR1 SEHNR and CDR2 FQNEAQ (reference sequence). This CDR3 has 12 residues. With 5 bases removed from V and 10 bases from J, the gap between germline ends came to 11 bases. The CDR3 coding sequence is TGTGCCAGCAGCACCCGGACGGGAAAACTGTTTTTT. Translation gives CASSTRTGKLFF.

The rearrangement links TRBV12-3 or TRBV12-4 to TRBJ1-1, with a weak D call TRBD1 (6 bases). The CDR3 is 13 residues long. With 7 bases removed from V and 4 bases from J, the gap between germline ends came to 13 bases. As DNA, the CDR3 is TGTGCCAGCACCAGGGGCATGAGCACTGAAGCTTTCTTT. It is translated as CASTRGMSTEAFF.

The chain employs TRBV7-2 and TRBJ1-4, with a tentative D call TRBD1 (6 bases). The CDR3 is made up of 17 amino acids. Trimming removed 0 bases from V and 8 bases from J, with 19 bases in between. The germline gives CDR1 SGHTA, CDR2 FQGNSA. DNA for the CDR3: TGTGCCAGCAGCTTAGCATCGGGGGGGCAACCCTGGGAAAAACTGTTTTTT. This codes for CASSLASGGQPWEKLFF.

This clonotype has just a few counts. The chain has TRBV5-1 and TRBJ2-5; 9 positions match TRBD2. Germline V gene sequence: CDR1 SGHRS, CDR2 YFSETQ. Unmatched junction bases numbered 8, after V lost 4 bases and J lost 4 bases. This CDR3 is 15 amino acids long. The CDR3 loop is CASSDLSGGGETQYF. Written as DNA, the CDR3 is TGCGCCAGCAGCGACCTTAGCGGGGGTGGAGAGACCCAGTACTTC.

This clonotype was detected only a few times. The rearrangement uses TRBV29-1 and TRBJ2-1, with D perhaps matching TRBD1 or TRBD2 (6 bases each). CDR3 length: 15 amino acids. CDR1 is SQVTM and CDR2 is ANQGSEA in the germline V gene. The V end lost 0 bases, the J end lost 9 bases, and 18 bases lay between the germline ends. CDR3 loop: CSVEDLGGTSREQFF. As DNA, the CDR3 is TGCAGCGTTGAAGATCTAGGGGGGACTTCGCGTGAGCAGTTCTTC.

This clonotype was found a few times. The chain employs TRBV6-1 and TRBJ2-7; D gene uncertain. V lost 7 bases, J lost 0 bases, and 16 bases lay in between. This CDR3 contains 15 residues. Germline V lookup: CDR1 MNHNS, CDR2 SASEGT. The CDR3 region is CASTLFMGPSYEQYV. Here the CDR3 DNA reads TGTGCCAGCACCTTATTCATGGGTCCCTCCTACGAGCAGTACGTC.

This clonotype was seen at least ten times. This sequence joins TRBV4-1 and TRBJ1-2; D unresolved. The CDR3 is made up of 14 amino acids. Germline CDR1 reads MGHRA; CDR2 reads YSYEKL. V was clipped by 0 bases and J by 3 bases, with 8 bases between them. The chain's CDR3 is CASSQENWDYGYTF. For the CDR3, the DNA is TGCGCCAGCAGCCAAGAAAATTGGGACTATGGCTACACCTTC.

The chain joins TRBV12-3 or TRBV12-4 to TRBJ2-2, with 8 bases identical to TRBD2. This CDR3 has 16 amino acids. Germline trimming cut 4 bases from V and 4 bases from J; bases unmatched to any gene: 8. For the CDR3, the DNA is TGTGCCAGCAGTTCCCGAAGCAGCGGGGGCACCGGGGAGCTGTTTTTT. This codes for CASSSRSSGGTGELFF.

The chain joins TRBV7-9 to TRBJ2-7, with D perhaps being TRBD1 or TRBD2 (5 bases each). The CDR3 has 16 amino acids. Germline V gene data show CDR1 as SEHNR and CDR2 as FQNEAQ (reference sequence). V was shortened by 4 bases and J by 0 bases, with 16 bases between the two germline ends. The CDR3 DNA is TGTGCCAGCAGCTCGCCGGGGTGGGGGTTCTCCTACGAGCAGTACTTC. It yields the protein CASSSPGWGFSYEQYF.

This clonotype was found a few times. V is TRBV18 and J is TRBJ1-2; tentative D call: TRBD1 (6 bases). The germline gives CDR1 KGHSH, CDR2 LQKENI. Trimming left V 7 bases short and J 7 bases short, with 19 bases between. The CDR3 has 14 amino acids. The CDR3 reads CASFGQTFGGGYTF. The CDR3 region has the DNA TGTGCCAGCTTCGGACAGACCTTCGGGGGTGGCTACACCTTC.

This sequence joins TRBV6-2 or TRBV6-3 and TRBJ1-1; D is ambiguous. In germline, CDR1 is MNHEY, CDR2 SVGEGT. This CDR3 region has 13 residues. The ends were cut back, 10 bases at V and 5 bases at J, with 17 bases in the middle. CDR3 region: CATLWVKGTEAFF. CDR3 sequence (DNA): TGTGCCACCCTCTGGGTAAAGGGTACTGAAGCTTTCTTT.

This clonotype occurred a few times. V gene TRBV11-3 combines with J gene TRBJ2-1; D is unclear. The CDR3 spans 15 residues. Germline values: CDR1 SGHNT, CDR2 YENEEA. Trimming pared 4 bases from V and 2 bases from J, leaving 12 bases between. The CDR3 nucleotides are TGTGCCAGCAGCTCCTACACGGTACCCTACAATGAGCAGTTCTTC. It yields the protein CASSSYTVPYNEQFF.

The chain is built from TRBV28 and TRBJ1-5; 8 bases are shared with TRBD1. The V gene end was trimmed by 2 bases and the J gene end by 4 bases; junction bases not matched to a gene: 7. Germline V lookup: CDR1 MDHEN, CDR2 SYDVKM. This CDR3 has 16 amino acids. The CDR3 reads CASSLTGQGGNQPQHF. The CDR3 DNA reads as TGTGCCAGCAGTTTAACAGGACAGGGAGGGAATCAGCCCCAGCATTTT. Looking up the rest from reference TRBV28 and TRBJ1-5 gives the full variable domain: DVKVTQSSRYLVKRTGEKVFLECVQDMDHENMFWYRQDPGLGLRLIYFSYDVKMKEKGDIPEGYSVSREKKERFSLILESASTNQTSMYLCASSLTGQGGNQPQHFGDGTRLSIL.

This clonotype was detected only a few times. This CDR3 is CASSFTGDGNQPQHF. CDR3 sequence (DNA): TGTGCCAGCAGCTTTACAGGGGACGGCAATCAGCCCCAGCATTTT. The chain uses TRBV5-5 and TRBJ1-5; 7 nucleotides match TRBD1. This CDR3 contains 15 residues. Germline CDR1 reads SGHKS; CDR2 reads YYEKEE (reference sequence). V dropped 2 bases and J dropped 2; count of bases not matched to a gene: 4.

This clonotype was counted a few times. CDR3 residues: CASSLSGISPLHF. The CDR3, as DNA: TGTGCCAGCAGCTTGTCAGGGATTTCACCCCTCCACTTT. The V call is TRBV7-9, the J call TRBJ1-6; D possibly corresponds to TRBD1 (5 bases). The CDR3 runs 13 residues. Per germline, CDR1 SEHNR and CDR2 FQNEAQ (reference sequence). Trimming took off 3 bases at V and 9 bases at J, with 9 bases between the two ends.

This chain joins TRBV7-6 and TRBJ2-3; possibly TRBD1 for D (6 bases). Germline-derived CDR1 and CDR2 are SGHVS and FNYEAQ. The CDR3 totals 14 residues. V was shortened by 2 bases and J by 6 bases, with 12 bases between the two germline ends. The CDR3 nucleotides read TGTGCCAGCAGCTTAAGGAGGACAGAGGATACGCAGTATTTT. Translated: CASSLRRTEDTQYF.

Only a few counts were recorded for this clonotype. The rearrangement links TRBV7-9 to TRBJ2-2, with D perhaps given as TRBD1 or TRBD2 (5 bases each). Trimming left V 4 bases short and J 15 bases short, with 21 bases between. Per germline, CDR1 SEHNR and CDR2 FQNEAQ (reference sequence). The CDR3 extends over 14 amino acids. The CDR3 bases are TGTGCCAGCAGCTCCTATGCCGGGACCTCTAGGGTGTTTTTT. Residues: CASSSYAGTSRVFF. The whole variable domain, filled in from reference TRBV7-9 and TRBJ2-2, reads DTGVSQNPRHKITKRGQNVTFRCDPISEHNRLYWYRQTLGQGPEFLTYFQNEAQLEKSRLLSDRFSAERPKGSFSTLEIQRTEQGDSAMYLCASSSYAGTSRVFFGEGSRLTVL.

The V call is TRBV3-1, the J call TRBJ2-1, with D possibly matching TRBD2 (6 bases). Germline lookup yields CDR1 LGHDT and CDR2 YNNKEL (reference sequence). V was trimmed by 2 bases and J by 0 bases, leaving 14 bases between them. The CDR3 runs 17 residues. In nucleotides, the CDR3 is TGTGCCAGCAGCCAACGGTGGGGGGATAGCTCCTACAATGAGCAGTTCTTC. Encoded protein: CASSQRWGDSSYNEQFF.